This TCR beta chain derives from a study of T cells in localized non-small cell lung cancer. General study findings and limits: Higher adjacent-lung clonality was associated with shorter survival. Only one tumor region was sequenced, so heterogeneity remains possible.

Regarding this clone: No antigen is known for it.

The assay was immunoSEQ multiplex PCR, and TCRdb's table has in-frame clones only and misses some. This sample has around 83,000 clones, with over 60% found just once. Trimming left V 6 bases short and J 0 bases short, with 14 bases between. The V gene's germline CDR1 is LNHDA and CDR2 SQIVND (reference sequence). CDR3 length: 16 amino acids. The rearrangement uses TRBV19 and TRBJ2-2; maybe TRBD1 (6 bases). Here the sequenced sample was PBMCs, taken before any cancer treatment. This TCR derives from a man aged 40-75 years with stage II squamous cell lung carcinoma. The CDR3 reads CASRSPGASNTGELFF. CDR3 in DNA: TGTGCCAGTAGATCCCCAGGGGCGTCGAACACCGGGGAGCTGTTTTTT.